This record covers a single TCR beta chain. The antigen remains unidentified. The V and J ends lost 4 bases and 4 bases, in that order; junction bases with no gene match: 9. This CDR3 has 16 residues. Germline values: CDR1 KGHDR, CDR2 SFDVKD. This specimen belongs to a study of blood T cells in healthy people across ages. A J-beta primer mix and a sample-barcoded 5' primer were used in a second PCR of about 6 to 12 cycles. TCRdb recomputed calls from the 5' RACE reads with MiXCR, one row per CDR3 protein. The repertoire consists of hundreds of thousands of distinct CDR3 sequences, with roughly 50% occurring once and the leading ten covering roughly 12%. Study results and limitations: Both naive CD4+ cell counts and diversity were greater in long-lived donors than in aged donors.

The sequence was obtained from a man younger than 45 in good health. J is TRBJ1-5 and V is TRBV24-1, with TRBD1 matching over 7 bases. Sample: blood. The CDR3 sequence is CATSDPRDRKNQPQHF. DNA of the CDR3: TGTGCCACCAGTGACCCCCGGGACAGAAAGAATCAGCCCCAGCATTTT.